These 12 T cell receptor beta chains were all obtained from the same sample, sequenced in a study. Via MiXCR, TCRdb re-called the 5' RACE reads, giving one row per CDR3 protein. The table includes about 50,000 distinct CDR3 sequences, 28% detected once. Sequenced: naive CD4+ T cells sorted from blood. The subset is: naive CD4+ T cells, CD4+CD45RA+CD25-. These receptors originate from a female donor with breast cancer.

This clonotype has more than one count but fewer than ten. The chain is built from TRBV5-1 and TRBJ1-5; D gene unclear. The CDR3 runs 13 residues. Germline V gene lookup returns CDR1 SGHRS and CDR2 YFSETQ. The ends were cut back, 0 bases at V and 5 bases at J, with 6 bases in the middle. Written as DNA, the CDR3 is TGCGCCAGCAGCTTGGTGGGAGATCAGCCCCAGCATTTT. Translated: CASSLVGDQPQHF. Filled out from reference TRBV5-1 and TRBJ1-5, the complete variable domain reads KAGVTQTPRYLIKTRGQQVTLSCSPISGHRSVSWYQQTPGQGLQFLFEYFSETQRNKGNFPGRFSGRQFSNSRSEMNVSTLELGDSALYLCASSLVGDQPQHFGDGTRLSIL.

This chain uses TRBV5-1 with TRBJ2-3, with 13 positions matching TRBD2. This CDR3 has 17 residues. Germline assignment: CDR1 SGHRS and CDR2 YFSETQ. With 4 bases clipped from V and 4 bases from J, the junction kept 9 bases outside the gene matches. CDR3 loop: CASSPTSGRMGPDTQYF. In nucleotides, the CDR3 is TGCGCCAGCAGCCCGACTAGCGGGAGGATGGGGCCAGATACGCAGTATTTT.

The chain is built from TRBV7-8 and TRBJ2-3; either TRBD1 or TRBD2 may supply D (5 bases each). Trimming removed 2 bases at V and 4 bases at J, with 7 bases between. From germline, CDR1 is SGHVS and CDR2 FQNEAQ. The CDR3 is 13 amino acids. The DNA for the CDR3 is TGTGCCAGCAGCTTACAGGGAGCAGATACGCAGTATTTT. Its translation is CASSLQGADTQYF.

This clonotype was observed a few times. V usage is TRBV19 and J usage is TRBJ1-2, with D possibly being TRBD1 (6 bases). Germline-derived CDR1 and CDR2 are LNHDA and SQIVND (reference sequence). The CDR3 has 14 residues. The V and J ends lost 6 bases and 3 bases respectively, with 14 bases between them. The CDR3 bases are TGTGCCAGTAGCCCCGGGGCAGGGGACTATGGCTACACCTTC. Its translation is CASSPGAGDYGYTF. Filled out from reference TRBV19 and TRBJ1-2, the complete variable domain reads DGGITQSPKYLFRKEGQNVTLSCEQNLNHDAMYWYRQDPGQGLRLIYYSQIVNDFQKGDIAEGYSVSREKKESFPLTVTSAQKNPTAFYLCASSPGAGDYGYTFGSGTRLTVV.

This clonotype was detected a few times. DNA for the CDR3: TGTGCCAGCAGTGAAATAGGACAGGGGAACACTGAAGCTTTCTTT. It encodes CASSEIGQGNTEAFF. The V gene is TRBV6-1, the J gene TRBJ1-1; TRBD1 matches 8 bases. In germline, CDR1 is MNHNS, CDR2 SASEGT. V dropped 2 bases and J dropped 1; count of bases not matched to a gene: 3. CDR3 length: 15 amino acids.

The chain has TRBV28 and TRBJ1-1; D uncertain. This CDR3 is 13 amino acids long. The germline V gene has CDR1 MDHEN and CDR2 SYDVKM. Trimming shortened V by 3 bases and J by 3 bases, and 8 bases separated the two germline ends. The CDR3 loop reads CASSFRQHTEAFF. The DNA for the CDR3 is TGTGCCAGCAGTTTTCGGCAACACACTGAAGCTTTCTTT.

As to this clonotype: A single base separates this from a much larger clone, so it may be a read error. CDR3 residues: CASSVTSGNFNEQFF. CDR3 DNA sequence: TGTGCCAGCAGCGTGACTAGCGGGAACTTCAATGAGCAGTTCTTC. This rearrangement joins TRBV9 to TRBJ2-1; 11 bases are shared with TRBD2. The junction had 4 bases not matched to a gene; V was cut back by 2 bases and J by 6 bases. Germline-derived CDR1 and CDR2 are SGDLS and YYNGEE. The CDR3 is made up of 15 amino acids.

This chain uses TRBV28 with TRBJ2-1; 13 bases match TRBD2. Trimming at V came to 9 bases and at J to 8 bases, leaving 7 bases not matched to a gene. This CDR3 has 14 amino acids. CDR1 is MDHEN, CDR2 SYDVKM, per germline. Here the CDR3 DNA reads TGTGCCAGTCGACAGGGGACTAGCGGGGATGAGCAGTTCTTC. Its protein is CASRQGTSGDEQFF. The variable domain in full, completed from reference TRBV28 and TRBJ2-1, reads DVKVTQSSRYLVKRTGEKVFLECVQDMDHENMFWYRQDPGLGLRLIYFSYDVKMKEKGDIPEGYSVSREKKERFSLILESASTNQTSMYLCASRQGTSGDEQFFGPGTRLTVL.

This clonotype was observed a few times. J is TRBJ1-2 and V is TRBV20-1; perhaps TRBD1 as D (5 bases). Trimming left V 3 bases short and J 1 base short, with 15 bases between. Per the germline V gene, CDR1 is DFQATT and CDR2 is SNEGSKA (reference sequence). This CDR3 region has 15 residues. The DNA of the CDR3 is TGCAGTGCTAGTCCGGCCAGGGTGCTTAACTATGGCTACACCTTC. It encodes CSASPARVLNYGYTF.

The chain couples TRBV2 to TRBJ2-7; 11 nucleotides align to TRBD2. The CDR3 is 14 residues long. CDR1 is SNHLY, CDR2 FYNNEI, per germline. V was clipped by 5 bases and J by 5 bases; unmatched bases: 5. The CDR3 coding sequence is TGTGCCAGCAGTCTTAGCGGGAGGGTAAACGAGCAGTACTTC. Translation: CASSLSGRVNEQYF.

This clonotype was seen a few times. The V call is TRBV7-8, the J call TRBJ2-1; tentative D call: TRBD2 (6 bases). Per germline, CDR1 SGHVS and CDR2 FQNEAQ. This CDR3 spans 16 amino acids. Trimming shortened V by 5 bases and J by 3 bases, and 17 bases separated the two germline ends. The CDR3 sequence: CASSRGEREFYNEQFF. In DNA form, the CDR3 reads TGTGCCAGCAGCCGCGGGGAACGGGAGTTCTACAATGAGCAGTTCTTC.

The CDR3 is CASSRSSPGNTEAFF. The CDR3 nucleotides read TGTGCCAGCTCACGCAGTTCCCCTGGGAACACTGAAGCTTTCTTT. The chain is built from TRBV18 and TRBJ1-1; D is undetermined. This CDR3 has 15 residues. Germline V CDR1 and CDR2: KGHSH, LQKENI. V was trimmed by 4 bases and J by 1 base, leaving 13 bases between them.